Reported below is one T cell receptor (beta chain). The data stem from a study of T-cell reconstitution after alpha-beta-depleted transplantation in children. A library of TCRbeta sequences, prepared with unique molecular identifiers, was generated. One entry per CDR3 protein, called by TCRdb with MiXCR from the PCR reads. The data contain 200,000 to 250,000 distinct CDR3 sequences, 9.5% to 15% of them singletons. This CDR3 has 16 residues. V dropped 1 base and J dropped 0 bases, with 10 bases sitting between them. Germline assignment: CDR1 LNHNV and CDR2 YYDKDF (reference sequence). The sample was PBMCs from the stem cell graft donor, taken from the stem cell graft. This chain joins TRBV15 and TRBJ2-1, with D unresolved. This TCR was recovered from a human donor who donated a stem cell graft to a child with acute lymphoblastic leukemia. The CDR3 sequence is CATSRGRLSSYNEQFF. The CDR3 DNA is TGTGCCACCAGCAGAGGACGGCTGAGCTCCTACAATGAGCAGTTCTTC. The whole variable domain, remainder taken from reference TRBV15 and TRBJ2-1, is DAMVIQNPRYQVTQFGKPVTLSCSQTLNHNVMYWYQQKSSQAPKLLFHYYDKDFNNEADTPDNFQSRRPNTSFCFLDIRSPGLGDTAMYLCATSRGRLSSYNEQFFGPGTRLTVL.